This TCR beta chain was found in a study of beta chain features in type 1 diabetes. Overall study: Examination of sorted cells across all samples involved around 110 million cells.

Whole-study results and caveats: When VDJ junctions were examined, type 1 diabetes patients showed fewer insertions and more deletions. Patients with Type 1 diabetes showed moderately but significantly shorter TCRB CDR3s in all four CD4+ subsets.

Since all of the isolated RNA was reverse transcribed, expressed TCRB transcripts were what got sequenced. Here immunoSEQ multiplex PCR was the method, and the copy in TCRdb shows in-frame clones only, minus some. The sample has roughly 300,000 clones; around 9.3% are singletons. This clone was seen more than once but under ten times. Its antigen is currently unknown. This may arise from a read error, as a much more abundant clone is one base away. The sequence was collected from a man aged 25 to 45 with type 1 diabetes. Sequenced material: central memory CD4+ T cells from blood.

CDR3 loop: CASSSSSGGYNEQFF. DNA for the CDR3: TGTGCCAGCAGCTCTTCTAGCGGGGGGTACAATGAGCAGTTCTTC. The V gene is TRBV11-2, the J gene TRBJ2-1, with TRBD2 matching over 11 bases. This CDR3 has 15 amino acids. The trim removed 4 bases at V and 4 bases at J, leaving 3 bases unmatched. From germline, CDR1 is SGHAT and CDR2 FQNNGV. Full variable domain (rest looked up from reference TRBV11-2 and TRBJ2-1): EAGVAQSPRYKIIEKRQSVAFWCNPISGHATLYWYQQILGQGPKLLIQFQNNGVVDDSQLPKDRFSAERLKGVDSTLKIQPAKLEDSAVYLCASSSSSGGYNEQFFGPGTRLTVL.